This T cell receptor beta chain appears in the sequencing data of a study of blood T cell repertoires in COVID-19. The CDR3 totals 16 residues. Trimming stripped 6 bases from V and 0 bases from J, with 17 bases between. CDR1 and CDR2 (germline): MNHEY, SMNVEV (reference sequence). Authors' processing steps: For nucleated cells, counts were estimated from reference gene primer amplification. Some clones are missing from TCRdb's copy, which holds only in-frame ones; the method was immunoSEQ multiplex PCR. V, J and clone size derive from that table, while D and trimming were established from the DNA sequence. Of 150,000 to 200,000 clones in the sample, roughly 86% were seen once.

The rearrangement links TRBV27 to TRBJ1-1, with D tentatively TRBD1 (5 bases). This receptor was taken from a man aged 35-49 years with active or convalescent COVID-19. The material sequenced was peripheral blood. The CDR3, as DNA: TGTGCCAGCAGGCTAGACAGCGATCTAATGAACACTGAAGCTTTCTTT. Residues: CASRLDSDLMNTEAFF.